This paragraph covers one T cell receptor (beta chain) sequence. The entry originates in a study of blood T cell repertoires in COVID-19. Trimming took off 3 bases at V and 7 bases at J, with 21 bases between the two ends. Germline V gene lookup returns CDR1 LGHNA and CDR2 YNFKEQ. This CDR3 comprises 16 residues. The protocol was immunoSEQ multiplex PCR, while the TCRdb copy is restricted to in-frame clones and leaves out a portion. The sample has roughly 90,000 clones; around 85% are singletons. Those enrolled in Seattle joined during active infection and were followed longitudinally afterward. The chain links TRBV4-2 to TRBJ2-5, with no clear D. The receptor comes from a woman of 80 years or more with COVID-19, enrolled during active disease. The sequenced sample was peripheral blood. Written as DNA, the CDR3 is TGTGCCAGCAGCCAGGTCGGGTTTGTAGGAACGGGGACCCAGTACTTC. It yields the protein CASSQVGFVGTGTQYF.